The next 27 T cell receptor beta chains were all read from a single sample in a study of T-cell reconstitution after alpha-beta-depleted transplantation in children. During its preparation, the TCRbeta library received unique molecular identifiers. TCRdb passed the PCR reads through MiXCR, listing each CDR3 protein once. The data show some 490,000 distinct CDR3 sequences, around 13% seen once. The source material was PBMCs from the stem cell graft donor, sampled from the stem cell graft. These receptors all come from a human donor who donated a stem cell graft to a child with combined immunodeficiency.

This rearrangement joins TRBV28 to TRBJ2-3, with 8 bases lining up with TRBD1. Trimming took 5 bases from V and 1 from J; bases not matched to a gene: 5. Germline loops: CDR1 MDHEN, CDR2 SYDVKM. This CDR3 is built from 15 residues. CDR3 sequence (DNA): TGTGCCAGCAGTGAGGACAGGGTGGGCACAGATACGCAGTATTTT. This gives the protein CASSEDRVGTDTQYF.

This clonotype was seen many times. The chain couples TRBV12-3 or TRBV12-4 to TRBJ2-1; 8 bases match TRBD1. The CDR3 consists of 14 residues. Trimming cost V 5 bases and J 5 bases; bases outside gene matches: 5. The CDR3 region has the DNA TGTGCCAGCAGTACCGGACAGGGTCACAATGAGCAGTTCTTC. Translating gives CASSTGQGHNEQFF.

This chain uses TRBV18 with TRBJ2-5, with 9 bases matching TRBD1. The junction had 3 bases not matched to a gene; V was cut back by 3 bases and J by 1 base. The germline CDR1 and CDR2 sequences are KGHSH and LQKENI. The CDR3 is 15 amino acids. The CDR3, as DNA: TGTGCCAGCTCACCCAACAGGGGGCCCCAAGAGACCCAGTACTTC. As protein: CASSPNRGPQETQYF.

The CDR3 here is CAGKGQNPMNTEAFF. The CDR3 DNA is TGTGCCGGAAAAGGGCAGAACCCTATGAACACTGAAGCTTTCTTT. The chain has TRBV12-3 or TRBV12-4 and TRBJ1-1; D not certain. The CDR3 has 15 amino acids. V was trimmed by 11 bases and J by 0 bases, leaving 19 bases between them.

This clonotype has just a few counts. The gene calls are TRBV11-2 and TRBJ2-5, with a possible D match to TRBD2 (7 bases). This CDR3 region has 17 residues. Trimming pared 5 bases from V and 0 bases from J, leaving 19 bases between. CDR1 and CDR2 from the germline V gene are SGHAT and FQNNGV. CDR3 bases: TGTGCCAGCAGCCGAGGGGGGGCCAGGGGATACCAAGAGACCCAGTACTTC. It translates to CASSRGGARGYQETQYF.

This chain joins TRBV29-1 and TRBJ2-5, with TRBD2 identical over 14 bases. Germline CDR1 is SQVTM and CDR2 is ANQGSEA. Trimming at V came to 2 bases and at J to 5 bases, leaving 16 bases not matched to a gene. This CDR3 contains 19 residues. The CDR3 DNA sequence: TGCAGCGTTGAACCCCGGGGACTAGCGGGAGTGGGGGTTTGGGAGACCCAGTACTTC. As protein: CSVEPRGLAGVGVWETQYF.

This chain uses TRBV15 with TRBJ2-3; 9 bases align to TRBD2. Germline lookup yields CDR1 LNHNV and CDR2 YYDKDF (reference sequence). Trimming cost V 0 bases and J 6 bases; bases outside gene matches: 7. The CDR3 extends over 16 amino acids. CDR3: CATSRDRGRAGDTQYF. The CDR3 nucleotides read TGTGCCACCAGCAGAGATCGCGGGAGGGCAGGGGATACGCAGTATTTT.

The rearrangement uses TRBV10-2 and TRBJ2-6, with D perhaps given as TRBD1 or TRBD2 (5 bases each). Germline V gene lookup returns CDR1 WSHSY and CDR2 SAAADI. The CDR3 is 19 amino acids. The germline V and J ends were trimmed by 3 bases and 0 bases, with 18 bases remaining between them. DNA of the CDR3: TGCGCCAGCAGTGATTGGGTAGGGGCCCGGGGCTCTGGGGCCAACGTCCTGACTTTC. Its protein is CASSDWVGARGSGANVLTF.

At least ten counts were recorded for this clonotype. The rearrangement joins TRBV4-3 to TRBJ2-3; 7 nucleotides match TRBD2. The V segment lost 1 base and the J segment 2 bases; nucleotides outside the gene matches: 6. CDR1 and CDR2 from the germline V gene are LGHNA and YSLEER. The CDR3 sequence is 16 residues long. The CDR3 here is CASSQVPGGYTDTQYF. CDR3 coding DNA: TGCGCCAGCAGCCAAGTACCCGGGGGGTACACAGATACGCAGTATTTT.

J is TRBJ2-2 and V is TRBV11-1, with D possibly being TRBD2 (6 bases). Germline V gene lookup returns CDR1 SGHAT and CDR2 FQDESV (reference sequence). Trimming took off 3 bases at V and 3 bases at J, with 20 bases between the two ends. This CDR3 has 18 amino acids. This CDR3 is CASSFRLREGLDTGELFF. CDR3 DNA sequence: TGTGCCAGCAGCTTTCGATTGCGGGAAGGCCTAGACACCGGGGAGCTGTTTTTT.

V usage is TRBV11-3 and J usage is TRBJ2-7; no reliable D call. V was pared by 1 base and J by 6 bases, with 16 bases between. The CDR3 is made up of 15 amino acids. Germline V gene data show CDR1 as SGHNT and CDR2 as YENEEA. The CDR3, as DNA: TGTGCCAGCAGCTTAGTAGCCTCGGCTTCGGGCGAGCAGTACTTC. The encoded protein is CASSLVASASGEQYF.

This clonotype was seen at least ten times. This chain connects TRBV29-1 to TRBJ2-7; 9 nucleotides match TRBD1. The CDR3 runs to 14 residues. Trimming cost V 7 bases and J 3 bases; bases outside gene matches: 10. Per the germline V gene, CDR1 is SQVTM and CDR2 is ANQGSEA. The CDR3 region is CSARTGQGIYEQYF. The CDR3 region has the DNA TGCAGCGCTCGGACGGGACAGGGTATCTACGAGCAGTACTTC.

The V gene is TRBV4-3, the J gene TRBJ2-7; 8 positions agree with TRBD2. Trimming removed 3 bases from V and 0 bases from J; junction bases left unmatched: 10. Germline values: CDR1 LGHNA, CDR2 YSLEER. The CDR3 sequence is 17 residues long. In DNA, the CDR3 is TGCGCCAGCAGCCAGTTGAGTAGCGGGGAGAGCTCCTACGAGCAGTACTTC. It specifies CASSQLSSGESSYEQYF.

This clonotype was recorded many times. The CDR3 sequence is CASSLAGFPYEQYF. The CDR3 region has the DNA TGTGCCAGCAGCTTAGCGGGCTTCCCCTACGAGCAGTACTTC. The V and J genes are TRBV7-8 and TRBJ2-7; D not resolved. Per germline, CDR1 SGHVS and CDR2 FQNEAQ. V was cut by 0 bases and J by 2 bases, with 8 bases left in between. The CDR3 loop spans 14 amino acids.

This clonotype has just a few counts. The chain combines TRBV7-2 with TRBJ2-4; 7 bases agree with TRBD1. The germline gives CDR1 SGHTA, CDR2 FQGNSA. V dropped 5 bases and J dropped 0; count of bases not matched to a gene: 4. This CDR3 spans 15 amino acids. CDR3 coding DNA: TGTGCCAGCAGCGACAGGGAATTAGCCAAAAACATTCAGTACTTC. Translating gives CASSDRELAKNIQYF.

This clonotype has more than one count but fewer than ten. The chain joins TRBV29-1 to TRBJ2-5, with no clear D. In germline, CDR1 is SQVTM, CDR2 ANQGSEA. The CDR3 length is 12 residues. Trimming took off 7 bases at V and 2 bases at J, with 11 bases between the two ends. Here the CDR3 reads CSARQFQETQYF. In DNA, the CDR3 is TGCAGCGCCCGGCAGTTTCAAGAGACCCAGTACTTC.

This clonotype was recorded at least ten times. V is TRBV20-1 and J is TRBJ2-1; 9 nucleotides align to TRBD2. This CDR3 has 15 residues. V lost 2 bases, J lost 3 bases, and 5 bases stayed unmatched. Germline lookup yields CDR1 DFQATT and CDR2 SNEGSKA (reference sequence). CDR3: CSARLSGGLYNEQFF. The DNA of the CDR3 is TGCAGTGCTAGACTGAGCGGGGGGCTCTACAATGAGCAGTTCTTC.

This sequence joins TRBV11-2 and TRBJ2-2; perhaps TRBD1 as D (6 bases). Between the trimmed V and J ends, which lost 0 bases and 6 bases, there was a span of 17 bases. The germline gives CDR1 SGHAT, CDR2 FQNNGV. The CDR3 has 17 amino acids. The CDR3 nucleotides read TGTGCCAGCAGCTTAGACCATAGACAGGAAGGGGCCGGGGAGCTGTTTTTT. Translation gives CASSLDHRQEGAGELFF.

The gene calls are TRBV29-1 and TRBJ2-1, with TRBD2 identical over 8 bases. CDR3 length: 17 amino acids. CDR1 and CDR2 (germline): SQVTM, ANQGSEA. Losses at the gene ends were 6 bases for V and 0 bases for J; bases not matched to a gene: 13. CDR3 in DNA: TGCAGCGTGGGGACTAGTATGGGATTAAGCTCCTACAATGAGCAGTTCTTC. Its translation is CSVGTSMGLSSYNEQFF.

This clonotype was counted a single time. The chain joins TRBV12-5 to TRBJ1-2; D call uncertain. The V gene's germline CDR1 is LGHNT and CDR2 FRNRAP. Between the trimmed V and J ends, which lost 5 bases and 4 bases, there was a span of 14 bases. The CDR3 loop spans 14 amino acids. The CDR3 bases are TGTGCTAGTGGTCTGGACGGTGGAACCTATGGCTACACCTTC. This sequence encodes CASGLDGGTYGYTF.

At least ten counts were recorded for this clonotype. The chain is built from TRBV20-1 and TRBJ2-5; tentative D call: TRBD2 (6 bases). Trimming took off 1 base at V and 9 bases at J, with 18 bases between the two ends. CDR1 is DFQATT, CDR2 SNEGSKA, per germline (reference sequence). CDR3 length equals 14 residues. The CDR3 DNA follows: TGCAGTGCTAGAGGGATAGCGGACTTTGGGGCCCAGTACTTC. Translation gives CSARGIADFGAQYF.

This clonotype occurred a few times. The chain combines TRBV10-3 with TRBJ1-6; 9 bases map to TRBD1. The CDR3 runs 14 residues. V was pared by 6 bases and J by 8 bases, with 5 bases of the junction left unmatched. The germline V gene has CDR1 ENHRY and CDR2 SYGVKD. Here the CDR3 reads CAISPGQGDSPLHF. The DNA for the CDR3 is TGTGCCATCAGCCCGGGACAGGGAGATTCACCCCTCCACTTT.

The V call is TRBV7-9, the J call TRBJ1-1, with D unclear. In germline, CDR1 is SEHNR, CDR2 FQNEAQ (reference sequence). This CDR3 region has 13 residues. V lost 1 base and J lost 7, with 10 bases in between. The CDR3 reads CASSLVSGIEAFF. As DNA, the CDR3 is TGTGCCAGCAGCTTAGTATCGGGAATTGAAGCTTTCTTT.

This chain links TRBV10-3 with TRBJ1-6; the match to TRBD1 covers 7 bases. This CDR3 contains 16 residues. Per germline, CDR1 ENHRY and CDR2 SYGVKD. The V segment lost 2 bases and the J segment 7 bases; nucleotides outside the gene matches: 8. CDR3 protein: CAISEPDGDSNSPLHF. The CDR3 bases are TGTGCCATCAGTGAGCCTGACGGGGACAGCAATTCACCCCTCCACTTT.

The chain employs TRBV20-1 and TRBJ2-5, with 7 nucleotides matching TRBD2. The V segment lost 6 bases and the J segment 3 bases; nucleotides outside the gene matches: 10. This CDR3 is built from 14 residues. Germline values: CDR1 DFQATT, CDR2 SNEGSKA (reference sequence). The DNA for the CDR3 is TGCAGTGCCCGGCGGACCCGGGGGGAAGAGACCCAGTACTTC. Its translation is CSARRTRGEETQYF.

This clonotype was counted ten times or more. The CDR3 DNA sequence: TGTGCCAGCAGTGGGAGACTCGATGAGCAGTTCTTC. This sequence encodes CASSGRLDEQFF. J is TRBJ2-1 and V is TRBV2; unclear D gene. CDR1 SNHLY and CDR2 FYNNEI come from the germline V gene. This CDR3 spans 12 amino acids. V shed 4 bases and J shed 8 bases, with 9 bases lying between them.

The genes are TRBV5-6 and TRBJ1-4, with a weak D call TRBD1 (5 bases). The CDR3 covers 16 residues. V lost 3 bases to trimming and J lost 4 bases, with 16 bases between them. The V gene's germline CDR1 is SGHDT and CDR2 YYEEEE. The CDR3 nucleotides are TGTGCCAGCAGCTCGGTGGGGGATAAGGTTAATGAAAAACTGTTTTTT. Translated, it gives CASSSVGDKVNEKLFF.